This entry features one T cell receptor (beta chain) sequence. Deletions cut 6 bases from V and 2 bases from J, with 16 bases between. Looked up from germline, CDR1 is MRHNA and CDR2 is SNTAGT. The CDR3 runs 15 residues. This sample is part of a study of blood T cell repertoires in COVID-19. Study-level background: From the United States, Italy and Spain came samples of acute and convalescent COVID-19.

In the original analysis: Cell counts per sample came from amplifying reference gene primers. Clones were read by immunoSEQ multiplex PCR, and TCRdb kept only the in-frame ones, dropping some. Clonal size and the V and J genes are those of that table, whereas D and trimming came from the DNA. The sample yields 200,000 to 250,000 clones, 88% seen once. The receptor was derived from a woman in her sixties with acute or convalescent COVID-19. V usage is TRBV6-4 and J usage is TRBJ1-2, with D tentatively TRBD1 (5 bases). The specimen sequenced was peripheral blood. The CDR3 nucleotides read TGTGCCAGCAGGAGGACAATCAGTGACAACTATGGCTACACCTTC. Translating it yields CASRRTISDNYGYTF.